Listed below are T cell receptor beta chains from one sample, sequenced in a study of T-cell memory formation after mild COVID-19. TCRdb fed the 5' RACE reads into MiXCR, producing one record per CDR3 protein. The sample has some 200,000 distinct CDR3 sequences, about 21% seen once. The sample comprised PBMCs or a T cell subset sorted from them (not recorded which). These receptors originate from an adult woman who had mild COVID-19 (a few samples of this study predate the infection). Cell type and time point are not known. CDR3s include the opening cysteine and the closing phenylalanine or tryptophan. D genes are given only for firm matches. Rows give clone size only sometimes, using once, few, many, or a class for an expanded clone.

J	size	V	D	DNA	CDR3
TRBJ2-7	.	TRBV27	.	TGTGCCAGCAGTCCCTTGACAGGCTACGAGCAGTACTTC	CASSPLTGYEQYF
TRBJ1-1	few	TRBV7-9	.	TGTGCCAGCAACTCCGGGGGGACGGCGAACACTGAAGCTTTCTTT	CASNSGGTANTEAFF
TRBJ2-3	.	TRBV30	.	TGTGCCTGGAGCGGAAGCACAGATACGCAGTATTTT	CAWSGSTDTQYF
TRBJ2-1	.	TRBV3-1	.	TGTGCCAGCAGCCAAGATCTGTGGGAGCAGTTCTTC	CASSQDLWEQFF
TRBJ2-7	few	TRBV16	.	TGTGCCAGCAGCCTTCACTTTTTCTCCTACGAGCAGTACTTC	CASSLHFFSYEQYF
TRBJ2-3	few	TRBV5-4	TRBD2	TGTGCCAGCAGCCAGCCTCAGGGTCTAGCGGGGTGGGATACGCAGTATTTT	CASSQPQGLAGWDTQYF
TRBJ2-1	.	TRBV12-3/TRBV12-4	TRBD1	TGTGCCAGCAGTCCCCTTAGGGACAGGGAATACAATGAGCAGTTCTTC	CASSPLRDREYNEQFF
TRBJ1-1	.	TRBV30	.	TGTGCCTGGAGTATCCAGGGGCGCGAGGACACTGAAGCTTTCTTT	CAWSIQGREDTEAFF
TRBJ1-6	.	TRBV25-1	.	TGTGCCAGCAGTGAACTGGCCGGAGATCCCGTTTCACCCCTCCACTTT	CASSELAGDPVSPLHF
TRBJ2-2	.	TRBV7-2	.	TGTGCCAGCAGCTTAGAGCCCAACGGGGAGCTGTTTTTT	CASSLEPNGELFF
TRBJ2-1	few	TRBV29-1	.	TGCAGCGTGGAAAAGGGGCCCTACAATGAGCAGTTCTTC	CSVEKGPYNEQFF
TRBJ2-7	.	TRBV20-1	TRBD1	TGCAGTGCTAGGCGACAGGGGGACTACGAGCAGTACTTC	CSARRQGDYEQYF
TRBJ2-7	.	TRBV6-5	.	TGTGCCAGCAGTCCCGAGGCAGGAGATAACTACGAGCAGTACTTC	CASSPEAGDNYEQYF
TRBJ2-1	few	TRBV20-1	TRBD2	TGCAGTGGACTAGCAGCCTCCTACAATGAGCAGTTCTTC	CSGLAASYNEQFF
TRBJ1-5	few	TRBV5-6	.	TGTGCCAGCAGCTTGCTGGGGGGGGCGGGTCAGCCCCAGCATTTT	CASSLLGGAGQPQHF
TRBJ2-1	.	TRBV7-9	TRBD2	TGTGCCAGCAGCCCCGGGGGGGGACGTCTGGACAATGAGCAGTTCTTC	CASSPGGGRLDNEQFF
TRBJ2-1	.	TRBV12-3/TRBV12-4	.	TGTGCCAGCAGTTTATTGCGTCTCTTC	CASSLLRLF
TRBJ2-7	.	TRBV4-3	TRBD2	TGCGCCAGCAGCCAAGATCGCTGGACTAGCGGCCGAGAACAGCAGTACTTC	CASSQDRWTSGREQQYF
TRBJ2-1	.	TRBV7-9	.	TGTGCCATAAGTGGCACCAACAATGAGCAGTTCTTC	CAISGTNNEQFF
TRBJ2-1	once	TRBV5-4	.	TGTGCCAGCAGCTTGGGGACAGCCCAGATCTTC	CASSLGTAQIF
TRBJ2-3	many	TRBV4-1	.	TGCGCCAGCAGCCAAGAGGTGGGGAGGACAGATACGCAGTATTTT	CASSQEVGRTDTQYF